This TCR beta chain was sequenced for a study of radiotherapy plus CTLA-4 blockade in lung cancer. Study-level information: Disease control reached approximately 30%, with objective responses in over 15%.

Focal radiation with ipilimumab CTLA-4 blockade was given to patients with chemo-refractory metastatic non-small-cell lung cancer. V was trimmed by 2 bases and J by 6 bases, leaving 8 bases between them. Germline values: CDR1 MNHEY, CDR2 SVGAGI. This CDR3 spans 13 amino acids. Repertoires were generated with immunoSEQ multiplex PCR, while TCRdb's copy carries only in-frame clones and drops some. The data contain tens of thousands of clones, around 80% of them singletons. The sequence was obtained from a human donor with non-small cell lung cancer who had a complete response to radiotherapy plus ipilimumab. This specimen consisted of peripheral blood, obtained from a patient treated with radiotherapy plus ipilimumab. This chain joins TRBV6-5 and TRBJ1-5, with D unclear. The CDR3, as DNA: TGTGCCAGCAGTTACGGGTTGAGTCAGCCCCAGCATTTT. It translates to CASSYGLSQPQHF.